These 10 T cell receptor beta chains were sequenced from one sample in a study of graft-versus-host responses after intestinal transplantation. These receptors are not linked to any known antigen. Assay: immunoSEQ multiplex PCR; the TCRdb copy retains only in-frame clones and omits some. This table holds about 110,000 clones, about nine tenths found once. Material: unstimulated CD4+ T cells sorted from spleen or lymph node cells, obtained before transplant. The source of these receptors is a human donor who was the organ donor for an intestinal transplant.

This clone was counted a few times. The chain uses TRBV11-1 and TRBJ1-1; no clear D gene. Germline CDR1 and CDR2: SGHAT and FQDESV (reference sequence). V lost 5 bases to trimming and J lost 4 bases, with 11 bases between them. The CDR3 runs 13 residues. CDR3 sequence reads: CASSTGPGTEAFF. The DNA of the CDR3 is TGTGCCAGCAGCACGGGTCCGGGCACTGAAGCTTTCTTT.

The chain joins TRBV13 to TRBJ1-6, with no clear D. From germline, CDR1 is PRHDT and CDR2 FYEKMQ (reference sequence). CDR3 length equals 15 residues. V was pared by 0 bases and J by 2 bases, with 5 bases between. This CDR3 reads CASSLGRAYNSPLHF. CDR3 sequence (DNA): TGTGCCAGCAGCTTAGGGAGGGCCTATAATTCACCCCTCCACTTT. The variable domain in full, with the rest retrieved from reference TRBV13 and TRBJ1-6, is AAGVIQSPRHLIKEKRETATLKCYPIPRHDTVYWYQQGPGQDPQFLISFYEKMQSDKGSIPDRFSAQQFSDYHSELNMSSLELGDSALYFCASSLGRAYNSPLHFGNGTRLTVT.

The CDR3 DNA follows: TGCGCCAGCAGCTTGGCCTACAGGGAAACTGAAGCTTTCTTT. This sequence encodes CASSLAYRETEAFF. This chain uses TRBV5-1 with TRBJ1-1; maybe TRBD1 (6 bases). The ends were cut back, 0 bases at V and 5 bases at J, with 11 bases in the middle. The germline V gene has CDR1 SGHRS and CDR2 YFSETQ. This CDR3 has 14 residues.

The gene calls are TRBV5-1 and TRBJ1-4, with 8 bases matching TRBD1. This CDR3 spans 16 amino acids. J was trimmed by 8 bases and V by 7 bases; bases with no gene match: 16. CDR1 and CDR2 (germline): SGHRS, YFSETQ. This CDR3 is CASRHVYRGREEKLFF. The CDR3 DNA is TGCGCCAGCCGACATGTATACAGGGGGAGAGAGGAAAAACTGTTTTTT.

V and J are TRBV10-3 and TRBJ1-2; 8 nucleotides match TRBD1. Germline loops: CDR1 ENHRY, CDR2 SYGVKD. J gave up 10 bases and V 3 bases, and 10 bases lay outside the gene matches. This CDR3 spans 14 amino acids. CDR3 nucleotides: TGTGCCATCAGTGATCGATGGACAGGGACGACCTACACCTTC. This gives the protein CAISDRWTGTTYTF.

This clone was seen only once. The chain employs TRBV7-6 and TRBJ2-5; perhaps TRBD2 as D (7 bases). The CDR3 contains 15 residues. CDR1 is SGHVS, CDR2 FNYEAQ, per germline. The germline V and J ends were trimmed by 8 bases and 5 bases, with 21 bases remaining between them. CDR3 loop: CASLLGGGGLETQYF. CDR3 DNA sequence: TGTGCCAGCCTCCTAGGGGGGGGAGGTCTGGAGACCCAGTACTTC.

This clone has more than one count but fewer than ten. The chain has TRBV9 and TRBJ1-2; perhaps TRBD1 as D (6 bases). Trimming took 3 bases from V and 8 from J, leaving 11 bases between them. The germline V gene encodes CDR1 SGDLS and CDR2 YYNGEE. The CDR3 is 12 amino acids. This chain's CDR3 is CASSGAGDGYTF. The DNA for the CDR3 is TGTGCCAGCAGCGGGGCAGGGGACGGCTACACCTTC. The whole variable domain, filled in from reference TRBV9 and TRBJ1-2, reads DSGVTQTPKHLITATGQRVTLRCSPRSGDLSVYWYQQSLDQGLQFLIQYYNGEERAKGNILERFSAQQFPDLHSELNLSSLELGDSALYFCASSGAGDGYTFGSGTRLTVV.

This rearrangement joins TRBV5-4 to TRBJ1-2, with TRBD1 as a possible D gene (5 bases). V was cut by 0 bases and J by 5 bases, with 8 bases left in between. CDR1 and CDR2 (germline): SGHNT, YYREEE (reference sequence). The CDR3 runs to 13 residues. CDR3 sequence: CASSLAGGYGYTF. DNA of the CDR3: TGTGCCAGCAGCTTGGCTGGGGGGTATGGCTACACCTTC.

This sequence joins TRBV5-6 and TRBJ1-1; no reliable D call. V lost 1 base, J lost 5 bases, and 12 bases lay in between. CDR3 length: 14 amino acids. CDR1 and CDR2 from the germline V gene are SGHDT and YYEEEE. The CDR3 coding sequence is TGTGCCAGCAGCTTGATTGGGGAGAGGACTGAAGCTTTCTTT. Amino acid sequence: CASSLIGERTEAFF. Combining the CDR3 with reference TRBV5-6 and TRBJ1-1 gives the whole variable domain DAGVTQSPTHLIKTRGQQVTLRCSPKSGHDTVSWYQQALGQGPQFIFQYYEEEERQRGNFPDRFSGHQFPNYSSELNVNALLLGDSALYLCASSLIGERTEAFFGQGTRLTVV.

The rearrangement uses TRBV19 and TRBJ2-1; 11 bases agree with TRBD2. This CDR3 contains 17 residues. Germline V CDR1 and CDR2: LNHDA, SQIVND (reference sequence). J lost 4 bases, V lost 4 bases, and 9 bases had no gene match. CDR3: CASSRGSGGAAYNEQFF. The CDR3, as DNA: TGTGCCAGTAGTAGAGGTAGCGGGGGGGCCGCATACAATGAGCAGTTCTTC.